One sample yielded the 17 T cell receptor beta chains listed below, sequenced in a study of blood T cell repertoires in COVID-19. Sequenced by immunoSEQ multiplex PCR; TCRdb stores in-frame clones only, minus some. The sample contains about 180,000 clones, 70% to 90% of which appear only once. Sequenced material: peripheral blood. The source is a man aged 50-59 years with active or convalescent COVID-19.

The rearrangement uses TRBV7-2 and TRBJ1-2, with 9 bases identical to TRBD1. The CDR3 contains 14 residues. Germline values: CDR1 SGHTA, CDR2 FQGNSA. J was trimmed by 5 bases and V by 1 base; bases with no gene match: 2. For the CDR3, the DNA is TGTGCCAGCAGCTTAGGGACAGGGGCATATGGCTACACCTTC. It codes for CASSLGTGAYGYTF.

The rearrangement uses TRBV5-4 and TRBJ1-4; D might be TRBD1 (5 bases). V was clipped by 3 bases and J by 6 bases, with 12 bases between them. The CDR3 consists of 14 residues. Looked up from germline, CDR1 is SGHNT and CDR2 is YYREEE (reference sequence). The CDR3 DNA follows: TGTGCCAGCAGCTCGGACATTGGGGATGAAAAACTGTTTTTT. Its protein product is CASSSDIGDEKLFF.

The genes are TRBV30 and TRBJ1-2; D unclear. The CDR3 has 14 amino acids. Deletions cut 4 bases from V and 8 bases from J, with 20 bases between. Germline V lookup: CDR1 GTSNPN, CDR2 SVGIG (reference sequence). This CDR3 reads CAWTTGIRFQGYTF. The CDR3 DNA sequence: TGTGCCTGGACCACGGGGATCAGGTTCCAGGGCTACACCTTC.

Remarks on this clone: An end of the junction differs from the germline gene, which may be a read error. The V and J genes are TRBV5-6 and TRBJ1-3; D possibly corresponds to TRBD1 (5 bases). The CDR3 loop spans 14 amino acids. Germline CDR1 and CDR2: SGHDT and YYEEEE. The CDR3 region is CASSWTLSGSTIYF. The CDR3 coding sequence is TGTGCCAGCAGCTGGACACTCTCTGGAAGCACCATATATTTT.

This chain joins TRBV2 and TRBJ2-2; 15 bases agree with TRBD2. V lost 5 bases and J lost 1; bases outside the gene matches: 14. This CDR3 region has 21 residues. Germline V gives CDR1 SNHLY, CDR2 FYNNEI. The CDR3, as DNA: TGTGCCAGCAGTTTACATGGAGCCGGGACTAGCGGGGGGCGGAACACCGGGGAGCTGTTTTTT. This sequence encodes CASSLHGAGTSGGRNTGELFF.

The chain links TRBV20-1 to TRBJ1-1, with D possibly matching TRBD1 (5 bases). The CDR3 runs 11 residues. V lost 5 bases and J lost 6, with 10 bases in between. Per the germline V gene, CDR1 is DFQATT and CDR2 is SNEGSKA (reference sequence). The CDR3 nucleotides are TGCAGTGCTCCGGGGGGGTCTGAAGCTTTCTTT. Translated, it gives CSAPGGSEAFF.

This rearrangement joins TRBV28 to TRBJ1-2; the D is unclear. The CDR3 runs 11 residues. Germline V gene data show CDR1 as MDHEN and CDR2 as SYDVKM. V lost 9 bases and J 0 bases, leaving 5 bases between the germline ends. The CDR3 DNA reads as TGTGCCAGTCTTTCTAACTATGGCTACACCTTC. Residues: CASLSNYGYTF.

This clone was detected only once. This chain connects TRBV12-3 or TRBV12-4 to TRBJ2-1; D possibly corresponds to TRBD1 (6 bases). The germline V and J ends were trimmed by 6 bases and 8 bases, with 14 bases remaining between them. The CDR3 contains 13 residues. The CDR3 DNA follows: TGTGCCAGCAGCCTCCTACAGGGCGATGAGCAGTTCTTC. Translation: CASSLLQGDEQFF.

The V and J genes are TRBV7-9 and TRBJ2-1, with TRBD1 matching 12 bases. Germline lookup yields CDR1 SEHNR and CDR2 FQNEAQ (reference sequence). There are 15 residues in the CDR3. V dropped 6 bases and J dropped 4; count of bases not matched to a gene: 4. The CDR3 reads CASRRGQGAYNEQFF. The DNA of the CDR3 is TGTGCCAGCAGAAGGGGACAGGGGGCGTACAATGAGCAGTTCTTC. Variable domain in full (rest from reference TRBV7-9 and TRBJ2-1): DTGVSQNPRHKITKRGQNVTFRCDPISEHNRLYWYRQTLGQGPEFLTYFQNEAQLEKSRLLSDRFSAERPKGSFSTLEIQRTEQGDSAMYLCASRRGQGAYNEQFFGPGTRLTVL.

The CDR3 is CASSGGYGEKLFF. In DNA form, the CDR3 reads TGTGCCAGCAGTGGAGGATATGGTGAAAAACTGTTTTTT. The rearrangement uses TRBV25-1 and TRBJ1-4; D gene uncertain. Germline CDR1 is MGHDK and CDR2 is SYGVNS. This CDR3 region has 13 residues. V lost 4 bases and J lost 7, with 10 bases in between.

The J gene is TRBJ1-6, the V gene TRBV7-2, with a possible D match to TRBD1 (6 bases). Trimming removed 4 bases from V and 10 bases from J, with 11 bases in between. The CDR3 spans 13 residues. Looked up from germline, CDR1 is SGHTA and CDR2 is FQGNSA. The chain's CDR3 is CASSYRGASPLHF. The CDR3 nucleotides are TGTGCCAGCAGCTATCGGGGGGCCTCACCCCTCCACTTT.

This chain links TRBV6-1 with TRBJ1-2; 9 bases are a match to TRBD1. The CDR3 covers 13 residues. With 1 base clipped from V and 6 bases from J, the junction kept 0 bases outside the gene matches. Germline CDR1 reads MNHNS; CDR2 reads SASEGT. CDR3 region: CASSEGTGDGYTF. The CDR3 DNA follows: TGTGCCAGCAGTGAAGGGACAGGGGATGGCTACACCTTC.

The V gene is TRBV7-3, the J gene TRBJ2-1; a possible D gene is TRBD2 (5 bases). CDR3 length: 14 residues. Deletions cut 5 bases from V and 8 bases from J, with 16 bases between. From germline, CDR1 is SGHTA and CDR2 FQGTGA. The CDR3 bases are TGTGCCAGCAGCCCTCGGACTTCAGGTGATGAGCAGTTCTTC. It specifies CASSPRTSGDEQFF.

The genes are TRBV4-1 and TRBJ2-3, with D maybe TRBD2 (6 bases). With 3 bases removed from V and 4 bases from J, the gap between germline ends came to 11 bases. Germline V lookup: CDR1 MGHRA, CDR2 YSYEKL. This CDR3 region has 14 residues. The CDR3 sequence is CASSHTGGPDTQYF. CDR3 sequence (DNA): TGCGCCAGCAGCCATACCGGGGGACCAGATACGCAGTATTTT.

This clone occurred once. This chain connects TRBV9 to TRBJ2-5; D is perhaps TRBD2 (6 bases). V gave up 4 bases and J gave up 4 bases, with 17 bases separating them. CDR1 and CDR2 (germline): SGDLS, YYNGEE. This CDR3 is built from 15 residues. CDR3 residues: CASSPGLANGETQYF. In nucleotides, the CDR3 is TGTGCCAGCAGCCCCGGGCTAGCGAACGGAGAGACCCAGTACTTC.

V is TRBV7-6 and J is TRBJ2-1, with 13 positions matching TRBD2. Losses at the gene ends were 3 bases for V and 3 bases for J; bases not matched to a gene: 14. Germline assignment: CDR1 SGHVS and CDR2 FNYEAQ. The CDR3 contains 20 residues. The CDR3 reads CASSFPGSTSGGYHYNEQFF. CDR3 sequence (DNA): TGTGCCAGCAGCTTTCCGGGGTCGACTAGCGGGGGGTACCACTACAATGAGCAGTTCTTC.

The chain carries TRBV3-1 (or the pseudogene TRBV3-2) and TRBJ2-2; D is uncertain. Between the trimmed V and J ends, which lost 1 base and 1 base, there was a span of 7 bases. This CDR3 has 15 residues. CDR1 is LGHDT and CDR2 is YNNKEL in the germline V gene (reference sequence). CDR3 loop: CASSQVPGNTGELFF. The CDR3 DNA is TGTGCCAGCAGCCAAGTCCCGGGGAACACCGGGGAGCTGTTTTTT.